This T cell receptor (beta chain) originates from a study of blood T cell repertoires in COVID-19. Study summary: Donors in the United States, Italy and Spain gave samples during acute or convalescent COVID-19.

Germline V gene data show CDR1 as MNHEY and CDR2 as SVGAGI. CDR3 length equals 15 residues. J was trimmed by 3 bases and V by 6 bases; bases with no gene match: 8. Followed over time, Seattle patients had been enrolled while infection was active. Original data processing: Nucleated cell counts were estimated from reference gene primer amplification. This table comes from immunoSEQ multiplex PCR, and its TCRdb copy is limited to in-frame clones, with some not included. V and J calls and clone size come straight from that table; D and trimming were deduced from the DNA. Of about 210,000 clones in the sample, roughly 80% were seen once.

This clonotype was sampled from a woman of 80 years or more with COVID-19, enrolled during active disease. The sequenced material came from peripheral blood. This rearrangement joins TRBV6-5 to TRBJ1-3; 7 bases are shared with TRBD1. As DNA, the CDR3 is TGTGCCAGCAGCCCCCTACAGGGGCATGGAAACACCATATATTTT. It is translated as CASSPLQGHGNTIYF.